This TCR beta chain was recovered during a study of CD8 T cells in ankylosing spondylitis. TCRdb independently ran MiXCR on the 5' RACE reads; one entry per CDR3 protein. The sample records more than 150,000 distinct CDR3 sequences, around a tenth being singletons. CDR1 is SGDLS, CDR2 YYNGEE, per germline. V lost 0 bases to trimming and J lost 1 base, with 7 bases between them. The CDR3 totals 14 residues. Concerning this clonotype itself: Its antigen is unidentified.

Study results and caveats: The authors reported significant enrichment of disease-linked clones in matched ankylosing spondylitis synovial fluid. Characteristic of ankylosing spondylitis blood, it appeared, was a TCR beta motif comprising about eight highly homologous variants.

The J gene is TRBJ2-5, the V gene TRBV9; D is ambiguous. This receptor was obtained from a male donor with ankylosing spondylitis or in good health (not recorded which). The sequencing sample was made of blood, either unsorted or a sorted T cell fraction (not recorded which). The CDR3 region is CASSVGDLQETQYF. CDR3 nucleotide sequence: TGTGCCAGCAGCGTAGGTGATCTCCAAGAGACCCAGTACTTC.